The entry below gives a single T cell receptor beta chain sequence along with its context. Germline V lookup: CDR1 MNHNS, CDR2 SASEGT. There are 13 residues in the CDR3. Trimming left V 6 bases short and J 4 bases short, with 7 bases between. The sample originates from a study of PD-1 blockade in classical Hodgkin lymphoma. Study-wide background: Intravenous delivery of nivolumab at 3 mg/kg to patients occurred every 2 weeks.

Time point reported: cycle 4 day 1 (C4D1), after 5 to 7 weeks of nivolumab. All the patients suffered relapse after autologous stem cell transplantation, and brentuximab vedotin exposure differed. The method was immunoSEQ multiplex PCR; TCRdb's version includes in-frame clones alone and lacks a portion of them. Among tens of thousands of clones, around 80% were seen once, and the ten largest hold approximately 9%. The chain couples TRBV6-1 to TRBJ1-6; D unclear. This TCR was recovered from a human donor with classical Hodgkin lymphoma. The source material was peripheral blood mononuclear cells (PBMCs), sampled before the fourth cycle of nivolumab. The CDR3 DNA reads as TGTGCCAGCAGGGGCACATATAATTCACCCCTCCACTTT. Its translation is CASRGTYNSPLHF.